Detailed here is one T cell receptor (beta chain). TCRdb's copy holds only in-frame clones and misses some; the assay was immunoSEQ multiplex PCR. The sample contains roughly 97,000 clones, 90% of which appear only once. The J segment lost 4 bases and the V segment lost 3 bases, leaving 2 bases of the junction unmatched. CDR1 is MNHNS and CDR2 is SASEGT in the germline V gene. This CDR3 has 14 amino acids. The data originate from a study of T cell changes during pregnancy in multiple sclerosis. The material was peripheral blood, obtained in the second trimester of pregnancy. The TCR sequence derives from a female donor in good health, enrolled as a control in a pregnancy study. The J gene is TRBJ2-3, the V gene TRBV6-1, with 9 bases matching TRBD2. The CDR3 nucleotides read TGTGCCAGCAGTGATGGCGGGGGGGCAGATACGCAGTATTTT. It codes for CASSDGGGADTQYF.